Ten or more counts support the clone carrying this T cell receptor (beta chain). The data derive from a study of spatial heterogeneity in lung cancer. In the library, each TCR cDNA molecule bore its own unique molecular identifier. TCRdb reprocessed the 5' RACE reads with MiXCR, giving one entry per CDR3 protein. Counted here are around 110,000 distinct CDR3 sequences, 9.5% to 15% occurring once; the ten biggest clones make up 15% to 20%. Time point in this sample: blood at routine non-recurrence follow-up after resection. Extraction of whole RNA from tumor, nontumor lung or frozen PBMC preceded unsorted sequencing. J was trimmed by 3 bases and V by 4 bases; bases with no gene match: 9. This CDR3 spans 17 amino acids. The germline V gene has CDR1 SGHTA and CDR2 FQGNSA.

Sample: PBMCs, taken at follow-up. The rearrangement joins TRBV7-2 to TRBJ2-3; 11 positions agree with TRBD2. This clonotype originated in a male donor with early-stage non-small cell lung cancer. This CDR3 is CASSSGLAGGPTDTQYF. DNA for the CDR3: TGTGCCAGCAGCTCGGGGTTAGCGGGGGGGCCGACAGATACGCAGTATTTT.